What follows are 16 T cell receptor beta chains derived from one specimen sequenced in a study of blood T cell repertoires in COVID-19. Clones were read by immunoSEQ multiplex PCR, and TCRdb kept only the in-frame ones, dropping some. The sample contains roughly 270,000 clones, 85% of which appear only once. Sequenced input: PBMCs or T cells enriched from blood (not recorded which). These receptors originate from a woman aged 50 to 60 who had recovered from COVID-19.

The J gene is TRBJ1-3, the V gene TRBV5-1; 8 nucleotides line up with TRBD1. Losses at the gene ends were 3 bases for V and 3 bases for J; bases not matched to a gene: 8. The CDR3 contains 16 residues. Germline lookup yields CDR1 SGHRS and CDR2 YFSETQ. The chain's CDR3 is CASSSDPDRVGNTIYF. CDR3 coding DNA: TGCGCCAGCAGCTCCGACCCGGACAGGGTTGGAAACACCATATATTTT.

This chain connects TRBV5-4 to TRBJ1-1; perhaps TRBD1 as D (5 bases). Germline V CDR1 and CDR2: SGHNT, YYREEE (reference sequence). Trimming pared 2 bases from V and 2 bases from J, leaving 7 bases between. The CDR3 extends over 13 amino acids. CDR3 coding DNA: TGTGCCAGCAGCTTTCAGGGCAACACTGAAGCTTTCTTT. This gives the protein CASSFQGNTEAFF.

The rearrangement uses TRBV4-3 and TRBJ2-7, with a weak D call TRBD1 (5 bases). V was cut by 3 bases and J by 3 bases, with 12 bases left in between. This CDR3 spans 14 amino acids. The germline gives CDR1 LGHNA, CDR2 YSLEER. The CDR3 is CASSHGQGRYEQYF. Written as DNA, the CDR3 is TGCGCCAGCAGCCATGGGCAGGGCCGCTACGAGCAGTACTTC.

CDR3 sequence reads: CASSQDRGRADYGYTF. The DNA for the CDR3 is TGTGCCAGCAGCCAAGATCGCGGCAGGGCGGACTATGGCTACACCTTC. The chain links TRBV14 to TRBJ1-2; a possible D gene is TRBD1 (5 bases). The CDR3 is 16 amino acids. The germline V gene encodes CDR1 SGHDN and CDR2 FVKESK. V was trimmed by 0 bases and J by 3 bases, leaving 14 bases between them.

The chain uses TRBV28 and TRBJ2-3, with 9 bases identical to TRBD1. The CDR3 totals 15 residues. With V trimmed by 3 bases and J by 5 bases, 6 bases remained unmatched. Germline loops: CDR1 MDHEN, CDR2 SYDVKM. The CDR3 reads CASSLGGQGIDTQYF. In nucleotides, the CDR3 is TGTGCCAGCAGTTTGGGGGGACAGGGAATAGATACGCAGTATTTT.

The chain couples TRBV6-2 or TRBV6-3 to TRBJ1-5; D is unresolved. Germline CDR1 and CDR2: MNHEY and SVGEGT. The V end lost 2 bases, the J end lost 9 bases, and 8 bases lay between the germline ends. The CDR3 length is 12 residues. CDR3 bases: TGTGCCAGCAGTTACCCGGTTCGGCCCCAGCATTTT. It is translated as CASSYPVRPQHF.

A single count supports this clone. This chain links TRBV5-6 with TRBJ1-2; D call uncertain. V gave up 0 bases and J gave up 8 bases, with 11 bases separating them. The germline CDR1 and CDR2 sequences are SGHDT and YYEEEE. The CDR3 contains 13 residues. DNA of the CDR3: TGTGCCAGCAGCTTGGTGTCCGTCTCGGGCTACACCTTC. Encoded protein: CASSLVSVSGYTF.

This chain uses TRBV7-3 with TRBJ2-1, with 12 bases lining up with TRBD2. The CDR3 contains 17 residues. Unmatched junction bases numbered 12, after V lost 4 bases and J lost 8 bases. CDR1 is SGHTA and CDR2 is FQGTGA in the germline V gene. The CDR3 bases are TGTGCCAGCAGCTCCTCTAGCGGGGGGGCCAAAGTGGATGAGCAGTTCTTC. Its translation: CASSSSSGGAKVDEQFF.

The chain is built from TRBV7-3 and TRBJ2-2; D is unclear. Deletions cut 5 bases from V and 5 bases from J, with 12 bases between. The CDR3 runs to 14 residues. Germline-derived CDR1 and CDR2 are SGHTA and FQGTGA. The DNA for the CDR3 is TGTGCCAGCAGCCTCCCGGGTGGAACCGGGGAGCTGTTTTTT. It codes for CASSLPGGTGELFF.

This rearrangement joins TRBV6-5 to TRBJ1-6; D possibly corresponds to TRBD1 (6 bases). In germline, CDR1 is MNHEY, CDR2 SVGAGI. CDR3 length: 14 residues. The V and J ends lost 6 bases and 15 bases respectively, with 21 bases between them. DNA for the CDR3: TGTGCCAGCAGGGTTCTAGGACAGTCCCCTCACCTCCACTTT. This codes for CASRVLGQSPHLHF.

V usage is TRBV7-9 and J usage is TRBJ1-2; 7 bases match TRBD1. Germline V lookup: CDR1 SEHNR, CDR2 FQNEAQ (reference sequence). This CDR3 is 16 amino acids long. The V gene end was trimmed by 5 bases and the J gene end by 1 base; junction bases not matched to a gene: 10. The CDR3 DNA sequence: TGTGCCAGCAGCCCCTCCCGGGACAGACTTAACTATGGCTACACCTTC. As protein: CASSPSRDRLNYGYTF.

This chain links TRBV29-1 with TRBJ2-5, with TRBD2 matching over 7 bases. The CDR3 sequence is 14 residues long. Germline V gene lookup returns CDR1 SQVTM and CDR2 ANQGSEA. V was clipped by 6 bases and J by 2 bases; unmatched bases: 9. The CDR3 nucleotides read TGCAGCGTGGGACTCCCCGGGGGGCAAGAGACCCAGTACTTC. This sequence encodes CSVGLPGGQETQYF.

The CDR3 coding sequence is TGTGCCAGCAGCCACCCGGGGTTCCGCTCCTACGAGCAGTACTTC. Protein sequence: CASSHPGFRSYEQYF. The chain links TRBV7-2 to TRBJ2-7, with D possibly TRBD2 on 5 matching bases. Looked up from germline, CDR1 is SGHTA and CDR2 is FQGNSA. The V and J ends lost 5 bases and 0 bases respectively, with 14 bases between them. This CDR3 spans 15 amino acids.

CDR3 in DNA: TGTGCCAGCAGCCAACAGGTTAACTATGGCTACACCTTC. It specifies CASSQQVNYGYTF. The V and J genes are TRBV7-2 and TRBJ1-2, with TRBD1 as a possible D gene (5 bases). There are 13 residues in the CDR3. CDR1 and CDR2 (germline): SGHTA, FQGNSA. V dropped 5 bases and J dropped 1 base, with 8 bases sitting between them.

The rearrangement links TRBV11-3 to TRBJ1-2; weak D call: TRBD1 (5 bases). The ends were cut back, 5 bases at V and 6 bases at J, with 13 bases in the middle. The CDR3 loop spans 13 amino acids. CDR1 is SGHNT, CDR2 YENEEA, per germline. CDR3 sequence reads: CASSLGGGDGYTF. The DNA for the CDR3 is TGTGCCAGCAGCCTTGGGGGGGGAGATGGCTACACCTTC.

This clone is a singleton in its sample. This sequence joins TRBV11-3 and TRBJ2-7; D is undetermined. V was pared by 1 base and J by 3 bases, with 7 bases between. The CDR3 loop spans 13 amino acids. CDR1 SGHNT and CDR2 YENEEA come from the germline V gene. The CDR3 loop reads CASSLGSNYEQYF. The CDR3 bases are TGTGCCAGCAGCTTAGGGTCTAACTACGAGCAGTACTTC.